A selection of T cell receptor beta chains follows, all from one sample in a study of cytomegalovirus exposure and HLA in healthy donors. Profiled with immunoSEQ multiplex PCR; TCRdb holds only in-frame clones, not every one. The sample lists 100,000 to 130,000 clones; more than 75% were seen once. Sequencing input: PBMCs. These receptors were taken from a man between 25 and 39 years old in good health and CMV-seropositive. Both conserved end residues are part of each CDR3. Some rows mark clone size as missing; the rest say once, few, many or name a class of expanded clone.

TRBJ2-3 | few | TRBV2 | CASIRDSEDTQYF
TRBJ2-5 | . | TRBV9 | CASSVVGLAGGQETQYF
TRBJ2-7 | . | TRBV19 | CASSPGDRVAQYF
TRBJ1-2 | . | TRBV18 | CASSPTGDYGYTF
TRBJ1-4 | . | TRBV28 | CASSLASQGDNEKLFF
TRBJ1-6 | . | TRBV7-8 | CASSFSGQGNSPLHF
TRBJ2-5 | . | TRBV5-1 | CASSLDLVEETQYF
TRBJ2-7 | . | TRBV5-1 | CASSLLGPGQGAPIYF
TRBJ2-3 | . | TRBV29-1 | CSVRPGLHTDTQYF
TRBJ1-2 | . | TRBV11-2 | CASSSDSSPNYGYTF
TRBJ2-1 | . | TRBV6-4 | CASRDREGGNEQFF
TRBJ1-2 | . | TRBV5-1 | CASSLARSGYTF
TRBJ1-2 | medium-sized | TRBV2 | CASRGDSRDGYTF